This T cell receptor (beta chain) originates from a study of cytomegalovirus exposure and HLA in healthy donors. Overall study results and limits: Reported performance of the classifier showed diagnosis of cytomegalovirus status with high specificity and sensitivity. CMV antigen specificity was confirmed in vitro for three CMV-associated chains.

Trimming left V 7 bases short and J 5 bases short, with 19 bases between. The CDR3 consists of 15 residues. CDR1 is MNHEY and CDR2 is SMNVEV in the germline V gene (reference sequence). Clones were read by immunoSEQ multiplex PCR, and TCRdb kept only the in-frame ones, dropping some. The sample contains 200,000 to 300,000 clones, around nine tenths of which appear only once. A note on this clone: Its cognate antigen is unknown.

The chain links TRBV27 to TRBJ2-3; a weak D match, TRBD2 (7 bases). Sequenced input: PBMCs. The sequence was collected from a man aged 18 to 30 in good health and CMV-seronegative. CDR3 in DNA: TGTGCCAGCAATCCGACGGGGGGCCTCGTAGATACGCAGTATTTT. It translates to CASNPTGGLVDTQYF.